This T cell receptor (beta chain) was found in a study of cytomegalovirus exposure and HLA in healthy donors. Deletions cut 5 bases from V and 7 bases from J, with 15 bases between. Looked up from germline, CDR1 is MNHEY and CDR2 is SVGAGI. This CDR3 has 14 amino acids. This clone came up a few times. Primers included in the PCR were 60 Vbeta and 13 Jbeta primers. Sequencing used immunoSEQ multiplex PCR; TCRdb keeps in-frame clones, though not all of them. The table has 90,000 to 130,000 clones, 74% seen once. The sample taken for sequencing was PBMCs. The receptor's source is a man aged 25-40 years in good health and CMV-seropositive. The rearrangement uses TRBV6-5 and TRBJ1-5, with a possible D match to TRBD1 (6 bases). CDR3 amino acids: CASSTAGVGQPQHF. The CDR3 nucleotides read TGTGCCAGCAGTACGGCAGGGGTAGGGCAGCCCCAGCATTTT.